Presented here are 30 T cell receptor beta chains from one specimen sequenced in a study of control samples from healthy donors and cancer patients. Using immunoSEQ multiplex PCR, the repertoire was profiled, and TCRdb retains in-frame clones only, with some absent. Of around 150,000 clones in the sample, around nine tenths were seen once. Material for sequencing was blood. These receptors were collected from a man aged 30-40 years in good health.

This chain connects TRBV19 to TRBJ1-2; the D is unclear. CDR3 length equals 12 residues. Trimming removed 5 bases at V and 4 bases at J, with 8 bases between. In germline, CDR1 is LNHDA, CDR2 SQIVND (reference sequence). CDR3 coding DNA: TGTGCCAGTAGTCGCGGATCCTATGGCTACACCTTC. Its translation is CASSRGSYGYTF.

Only one count was recorded for this clone. The chain uses TRBV7-3 and TRBJ2-1; 7 bases map to TRBD1. Looked up from germline, CDR1 is SGHTA and CDR2 is FQGTGA. V gave up 5 bases and J gave up 6 bases; unmatched junction bases: 7. The CDR3 extends over 14 amino acids. The CDR3 DNA sequence: TGTGCCAGCAGCCTAAACCGGGACAGCAATGAGCAGTTCTTC. Amino acids: CASSLNRDSNEQFF.

The V call is TRBV12-5, the J call TRBJ2-7; 10 nucleotides match TRBD1. The V and J ends lost 6 bases and 4 bases, in that order; junction bases with no gene match: 9. Germline loops: CDR1 LGHNT, CDR2 FRNRAP. CDR3 size: 15 residues. The CDR3, as DNA: TGTGCTAGTGGGTTCTTGGGACAGGGGTCGTACGAGCAGTACTTC. This codes for CASGFLGQGSYEQYF. The entire variable domain, with the rest obtained from reference TRBV12-5 and TRBJ2-7, is as follows: DARVTQTPRHKVTEMGQEVTMRCQPILGHNTVFWYRQTMMQGLELLAYFRNRAPLDDSGMPKDRFSAEMPDATLATLKIQPSEPRDSAVYFCASGFLGQGSYEQYFGPGTRLTVT.

The rearrangement uses TRBV7-9 and TRBJ1-1, with D possibly being TRBD1 (6 bases). V lost 9 bases to trimming and J lost 1 base, with 12 bases between them. This CDR3 comprises 13 residues. Germline V CDR1 and CDR2: SEHNR, FQNEAQ (reference sequence). CDR3 sequence: CASGRTENTEAFF. The CDR3 DNA reads TGTGCCAGTGGACGGACAGAGAACACTGAAGCTTTCTTT.

The chain uses TRBV11-3 and TRBJ2-3, with 8 positions matching TRBD1. Germline CDR1 and CDR2: SGHNT and YENEEA. V was pared by 4 bases and J by 6 bases, with 9 bases of the junction left unmatched. This CDR3 is built from 15 residues. CDR3 region: CASSSGQGAADTQYF. The CDR3 DNA reads TGTGCCAGCAGCTCAGGACAGGGCGCTGCGGATACGCAGTATTTT.

This clone was observed a handful of times. This sequence joins TRBV6-6 and TRBJ2-3; D is unresolved. CDR3 size: 14 residues. Trimming removed 3 bases at V and 4 bases at J, with 11 bases between. Germline V gene data show CDR1 as MNHNY and CDR2 as SVGAGI (reference sequence). CDR3: CASSYEYRPDTQYF. CDR3 nucleotide sequence: TGTGCCAGCAGTTATGAGTATCGGCCAGATACGCAGTATTTT.

This chain joins TRBV6-2 or TRBV6-3 and TRBJ2-5; TRBD2 is a possible D gene (5 bases). Trimming took 0 bases from V and 1 from J, leaving 9 bases between them. Germline CDR1 and CDR2: MNHEY and SVGEGT. The CDR3 totals 15 residues. CDR3 bases: TGTGCCAGCAGTTACTCGATGAGGGCCCAAGAGACCCAGTACTTC. It translates to CASSYSMRAQETQYF.

The gene calls are TRBV18 and TRBJ2-2; the D gene is possibly TRBD1 (6 bases). Germline V lookup: CDR1 KGHSH, CDR2 LQKENI. The CDR3 is 16 amino acids. V dropped 3 bases and J dropped 2 bases, with 13 bases sitting between them. The CDR3 region has the DNA TGTGCCAGCTCACCTAATGGGGGCTTCAACACCGGGGAGCTGTTTTTT. Protein sequence: CASSPNGGFNTGELFF.

In this sample, this clone turned up a few times. The J gene is TRBJ2-1, the V gene TRBV29-1; 10 bases align to TRBD2. This CDR3 spans 16 amino acids. Per germline, CDR1 SQVTM and CDR2 ANQGSEA. Trimming at V came to 2 bases and at J to 1 base, leaving 5 bases not matched to a gene. CDR3 residues: CSVESGRAGSYNEQFF. The CDR3 DNA follows: TGCAGCGTTGAAAGCGGGAGGGCCGGTTCCTACAATGAGCAGTTCTTC.

The chain employs TRBV9 and TRBJ1-6; the D is unclear. CDR3 length equals 14 residues. Trimming stripped 4 bases from V and 7 bases from J, with 12 bases between. The V gene's germline CDR1 is SGDLS and CDR2 YYNGEE. CDR3 protein: CASSPGGYNSPLHF. The DNA of the CDR3 is TGTGCCAGCAGCCCCGGTGGGTACAATTCACCCCTCCACTTT.

This rearrangement joins TRBV6-2 or TRBV6-3 to TRBJ2-3; D not resolved. Germline V gene data show CDR1 as MNHEY and CDR2 as SVGEGT. V lost 0 bases to trimming and J lost 0 bases, with 10 bases between them. The CDR3 has 16 residues. The CDR3 region is CASSYSMTDSTDTQYF. The DNA of the CDR3 is TGTGCCAGCAGTTACTCGATGACGGATAGCACAGATACGCAGTATTTT.

The CDR3 spells CASSRTSGSATDTQYF. CDR3 nucleotides: TGTGCCAGCAGCAGAACTAGCGGGAGTGCCACAGATACGCAGTATTTT. The chain recombines TRBV7-9 with TRBJ2-3; 11 bases align to TRBD2. Looked up from germline, CDR1 is SEHNR and CDR2 is FQNEAQ (reference sequence). The junction had 6 bases not matched to a gene; V was cut back by 5 bases and J by 2 bases. The CDR3 is 16 residues long.

This clone turned up a few times. The chain couples TRBV20-1 to TRBJ2-3, with D possibly being TRBD1 or TRBD2 (6 bases each). From germline, CDR1 is DFQATT and CDR2 SNEGSKA (reference sequence). The CDR3 covers 11 residues. The CDR3 reads CTAGEADTQYF. In nucleotides, the CDR3 is TGCACGGCAGGGGAGGCAGATACGCAGTATTTT.

The chain uses TRBV12-3 or TRBV12-4 and TRBJ2-7, with 7 bases matching TRBD1. V dropped 3 bases and J dropped 2; count of bases not matched to a gene: 1. The CDR3 length is 13 residues. Here the CDR3 DNA reads TGTGCCAGCAGTTTTGGGACAGCCTACGAGCAGTACTTC. Amino acids: CASSFGTAYEQYF.

This chain uses TRBV6-2 or TRBV6-3 with TRBJ2-7, with 7 bases lining up with TRBD1. V gave up 0 bases and J gave up 0 bases; unmatched junction bases: 8. The CDR3 length is 17 residues. Germline CDR1 is MNHEY and CDR2 is SVGEGT. This CDR3 is CASSYSYRTGGSYEQYF. CDR3 nucleotides: TGTGCCAGCAGTTACTCTTACCGGACAGGCGGCTCCTACGAGCAGTACTTC.

The chain combines TRBV6-5 with TRBJ2-7; D assignment may be TRBD1 or TRBD2 (6 bases each). The CDR3 totals 15 residues. Trimming cost V 8 bases and J 2 bases, with 19 bases left between them. CDR1 and CDR2 (germline): MNHEY, SVGAGI. For the CDR3, the DNA is TGTGCCAGCCAGCCGTTAGGGGGGCAGCCCTACGAGCAGTACTTC. It specifies CASQPLGGQPYEQYF.

This clone showed up many times. This rearrangement joins TRBV10-3 to TRBJ2-7, with D unresolved. CDR1 and CDR2 from the germline V gene are ENHRY and SYGVKD. V was trimmed by 4 bases and J by 12 bases, leaving 10 bases between them. This CDR3 spans 10 amino acids. CDR3 in amino acids: CAISGKLGYF. CDR3 coding DNA: TGTGCCATCAGTGGTAAACTGGGGTACTTC.

The chain uses TRBV7-2 and TRBJ2-7; D may be TRBD1 or TRBD2 (5 bases each). Germline V gene sequence: CDR1 SGHTA, CDR2 FQGNSA. The CDR3 has 13 amino acids. V lost 5 bases and J lost 4, with 12 bases in between. The CDR3, as DNA: TGTGCCAGCAGCACAGGACTGTTTTACGAGCAGTACTTC. This gives the protein CASSTGLFYEQYF.

The chain joins TRBV5-1 to TRBJ2-2; no definite D call. Germline V gene lookup returns CDR1 SGHRS and CDR2 YFSETQ. This CDR3 is 15 amino acids long. V was pared by 0 bases and J by 6 bases, with 12 bases between. The CDR3 loop is CASSLDLNRAGELFF. CDR3 coding DNA: TGCGCCAGCAGCTTGGATCTTAATAGGGCCGGGGAGCTGTTTTTT.

The CDR3 sequence: CASSWRLAGAGETQYF. The CDR3 DNA reads TGTGCCAGCAGCTGGCGACTAGCGGGGGCGGGAGAGACCCAGTACTTC. This chain joins TRBV5-4 and TRBJ2-5, with 12 bases matching TRBD2. V shed 3 bases and J 4 bases; nucleotides not matched to a gene: 7. This CDR3 contains 16 residues. The germline V gene has CDR1 SGHNT and CDR2 YYREEE (reference sequence).

The rearrangement links TRBV29-1 to TRBJ1-4; D not certain. The CDR3 spans 14 residues. Trimming took off 6 bases at V and 5 bases at J, with 16 bases between the two ends. The V gene's germline CDR1 is SQVTM and CDR2 ANQGSEA. This chain's CDR3 is CSVPSPSRNEKLFF. The CDR3, as DNA: TGCAGCGTCCCCTCCCCGTCTCGCAATGAAAAACTGTTTTTT.

The J gene is TRBJ2-7, the V gene TRBV5-4; no reliable D call. Trimming shortened V by 2 bases and J by 3 bases, and 9 bases separated the two germline ends. CDR3 size: 13 residues. Germline V CDR1 and CDR2: SGHNT, YYREEE (reference sequence). CDR3 nucleotides: TGTGCCAGCAGCTTCGAGACAAACTACGAGCAGTACTTC. This encodes CASSFETNYEQYF.

The chain couples TRBV5-6 to TRBJ2-7, with 8 positions matching TRBD1. Germline-derived CDR1 and CDR2 are SGHDT and YYEEEE. The CDR3 totals 15 residues. With 1 base clipped from V and 2 bases from J, the junction kept 5 bases outside the gene matches. The CDR3 DNA sequence: TGTGCCAGCAGCTTGACGGGACAGGCCACCTACGAGCAGTACTTC. It encodes CASSLTGQATYEQYF.

In its sample, this clone is medium-sized (0.01 to 0.1%). The rearrangement links TRBV5-1 to TRBJ1-3, with no clear D. Germline lookup yields CDR1 SGHRS and CDR2 YFSETQ. The V gene lost 0 bases and the J gene lost 0 bases, with 16 bases spanning the gap. This CDR3 has 18 amino acids. The CDR3 sequence: CASSLDPPDRGSGNTIYF. Here the CDR3 DNA reads TGCGCCAGCAGCTTGGACCCTCCGGACCGCGGCTCTGGAAACACCATATATTTT.

The genes are TRBV9 and TRBJ2-3; weak D call: TRBD2 (6 bases). The V and J ends lost 0 bases and 0 bases respectively, with 11 bases between them. The CDR3 spans 16 residues. The germline V gene encodes CDR1 SGDLS and CDR2 YYNGEE. The chain's CDR3 is CASSVEPGTSTDTQYF. CDR3 in DNA: TGTGCCAGCAGCGTAGAACCAGGGACTAGCACAGATACGCAGTATTTT.

The CDR3 DNA sequence: TGTGCCAGCAGCCAAGAGGTGGTCAACGAGCAGTACTTC. Its protein is CASSQEVVNEQYF. V is TRBV5-6 and J is TRBJ2-7, with no clear D. The V end was cut by 4 bases, the J end by 5 bases, with 13 bases between. This CDR3 region has 13 residues. Germline CDR1 reads SGHDT; CDR2 reads YYEEEE.

V gene TRBV5-4 combines with J gene TRBJ2-3; 7 bases agree with TRBD1. CDR3 size: 14 residues. The J segment lost 4 bases and the V segment lost 6 bases, leaving 8 bases of the junction unmatched. CDR1 and CDR2 (germline): SGHNT, YYREEE (reference sequence). CDR3 residues: CASKGQVGADTQYF. In DNA form, the CDR3 reads TGTGCCAGCAAAGGACAGGTTGGGGCAGATACGCAGTATTTT.

The CDR3 sequence: CASSLSLASSYEQYF. The CDR3, as DNA: TGTGCCAGCAGCTTGTCCCTGGCCAGCTCCTACGAGCAGTACTTC. This rearrangement joins TRBV5-6 to TRBJ2-7; D is unresolved. CDR3 length: 15 amino acids. The germline V and J ends were trimmed by 1 base and 0 bases, with 11 bases remaining between them. Germline V gene sequence: CDR1 SGHDT, CDR2 YYEEEE.

CDR3 nucleotides: TGTGCCAGCAGCCCCCGTTCGAGGCAGCGGAGCACTGAAGCTTTCTTT. This codes for CASSPRSRQRSTEAFF. The V gene is TRBV7-2, the J gene TRBJ1-1; D gene unclear. The germline CDR1 and CDR2 sequences are SGHTA and FQGNSA. The CDR3 spans 16 residues. The germline V and J ends were trimmed by 5 bases and 4 bases, with 20 bases remaining between them. Full variable domain (rest looked up from reference TRBV7-2 and TRBJ1-1): GAGVSQSPSNKVTEKGKDVELRCDPISGHTALYWYRQSLGQGLEFLIYFQGNSAPDKSGLPSDRFSAERTGGSVSTLTIQRTQQEDSAVYLCASSPRSRQRSTEAFFGQGTRLTVV.

This clone was observed once. The V and J genes are TRBV10-3 and TRBJ1-1; no reliable D call. V lost 0 bases and J lost 3, with 5 bases in between. Germline assignment: CDR1 ENHRY and CDR2 SYGVKD. The CDR3 runs to 13 residues. The CDR3 here is CAISESGDTEAFF. DNA for the CDR3: TGTGCCATCAGTGAGTCCGGGGACACTGAAGCTTTCTTT.